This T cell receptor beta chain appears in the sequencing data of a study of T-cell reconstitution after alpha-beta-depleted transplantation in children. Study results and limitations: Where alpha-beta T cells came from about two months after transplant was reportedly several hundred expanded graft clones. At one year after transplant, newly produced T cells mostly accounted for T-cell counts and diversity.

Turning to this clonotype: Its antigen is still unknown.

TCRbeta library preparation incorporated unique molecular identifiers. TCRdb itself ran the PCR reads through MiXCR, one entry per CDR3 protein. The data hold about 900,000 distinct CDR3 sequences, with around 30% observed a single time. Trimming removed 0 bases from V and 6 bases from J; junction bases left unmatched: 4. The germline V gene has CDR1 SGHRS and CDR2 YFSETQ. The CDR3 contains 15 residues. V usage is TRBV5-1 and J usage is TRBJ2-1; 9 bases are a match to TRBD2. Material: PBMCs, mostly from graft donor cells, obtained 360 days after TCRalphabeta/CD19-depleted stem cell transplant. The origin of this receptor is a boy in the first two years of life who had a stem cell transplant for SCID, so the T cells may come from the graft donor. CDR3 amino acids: CASSLVGLAINEQFF. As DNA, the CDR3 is TGCGCCAGCAGCTTGGTGGGACTAGCTATCAATGAGCAGTTCTTC. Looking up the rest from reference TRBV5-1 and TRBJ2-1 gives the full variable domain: KAGVTQTPRYLIKTRGQQVTLSCSPISGHRSVSWYQQTPGQGLQFLFEYFSETQRNKGNFPGRFSGRQFSNSRSEMNVSTLELGDSALYLCASSLVGLAINEQFFGPGTRLTVL.